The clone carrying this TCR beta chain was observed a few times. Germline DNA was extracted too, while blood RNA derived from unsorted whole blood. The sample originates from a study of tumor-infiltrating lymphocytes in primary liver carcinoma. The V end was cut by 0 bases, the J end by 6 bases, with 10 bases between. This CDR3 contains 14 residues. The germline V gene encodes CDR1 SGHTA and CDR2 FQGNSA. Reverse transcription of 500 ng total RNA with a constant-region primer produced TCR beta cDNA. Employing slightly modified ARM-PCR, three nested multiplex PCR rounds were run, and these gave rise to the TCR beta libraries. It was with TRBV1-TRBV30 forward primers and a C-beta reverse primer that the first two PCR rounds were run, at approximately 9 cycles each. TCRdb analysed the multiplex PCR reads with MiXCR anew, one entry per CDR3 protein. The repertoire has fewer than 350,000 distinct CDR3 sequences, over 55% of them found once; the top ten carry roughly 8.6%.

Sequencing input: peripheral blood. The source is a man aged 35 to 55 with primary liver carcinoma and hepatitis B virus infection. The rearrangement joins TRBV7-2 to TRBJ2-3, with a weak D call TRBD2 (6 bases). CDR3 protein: CASSLALGGDTQYF. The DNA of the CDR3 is TGTGCCAGCAGCTTAGCTCTGGGAGGCGATACGCAGTATTTT.